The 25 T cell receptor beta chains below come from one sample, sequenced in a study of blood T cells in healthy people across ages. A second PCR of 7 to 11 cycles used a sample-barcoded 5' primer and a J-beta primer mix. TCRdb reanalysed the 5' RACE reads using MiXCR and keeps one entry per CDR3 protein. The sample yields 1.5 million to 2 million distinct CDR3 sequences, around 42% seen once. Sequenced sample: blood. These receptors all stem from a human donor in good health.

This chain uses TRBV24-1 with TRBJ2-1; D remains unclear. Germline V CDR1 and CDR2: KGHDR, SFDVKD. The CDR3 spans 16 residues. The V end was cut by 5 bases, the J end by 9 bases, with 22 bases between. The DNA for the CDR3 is TGTGCCACCAGTGTTTCCCAAGAAATCTTCGTAGGTGAGCAGTTCTTC. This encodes CATSVSQEIFVGEQFF.

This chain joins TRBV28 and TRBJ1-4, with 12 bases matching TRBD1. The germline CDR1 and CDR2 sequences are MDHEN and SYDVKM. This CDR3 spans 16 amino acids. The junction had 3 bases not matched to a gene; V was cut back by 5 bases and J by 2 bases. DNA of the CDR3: TGTGCCAGCAGTCGGGACAGGGGGCGGACTAATGAAAAACTGTTTTTT. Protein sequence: CASSRDRGRTNEKLFF.

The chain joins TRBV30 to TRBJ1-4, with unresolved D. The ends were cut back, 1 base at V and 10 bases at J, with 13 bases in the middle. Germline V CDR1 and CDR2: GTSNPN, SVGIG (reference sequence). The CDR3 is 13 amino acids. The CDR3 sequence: CAWSDSRSGKLFF. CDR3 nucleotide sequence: TGTGCCTGGAGTGATTCGCGGAGTGGAAAACTGTTTTTT.

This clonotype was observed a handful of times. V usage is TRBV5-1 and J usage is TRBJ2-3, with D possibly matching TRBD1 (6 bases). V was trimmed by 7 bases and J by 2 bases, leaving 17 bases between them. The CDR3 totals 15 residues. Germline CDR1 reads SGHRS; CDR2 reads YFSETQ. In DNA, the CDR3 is TGCGCCAGCCTACGGACAGCTGGAAACACAGATACGCAGTATTTT. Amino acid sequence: CASLRTAGNTDTQYF.

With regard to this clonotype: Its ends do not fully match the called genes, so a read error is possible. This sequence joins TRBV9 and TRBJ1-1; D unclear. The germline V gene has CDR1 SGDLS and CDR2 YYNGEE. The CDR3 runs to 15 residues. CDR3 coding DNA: TGCGCCAGCAGCGTCCGCGGGGTCATGAACACTGAAGCTTTCTTT. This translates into CASSVRGVMNTEAFF. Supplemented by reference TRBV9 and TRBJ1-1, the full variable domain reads DSGVTQTPKHLITATGQRVTLRCSPRSGDLSVYWYQQSLDQGLQFLIQYYNGEERAKGNILERFSAQQFPDLHSELNLSSLELGDSALYFCASSVRGVMNTEAFFGQGTRLTVV.

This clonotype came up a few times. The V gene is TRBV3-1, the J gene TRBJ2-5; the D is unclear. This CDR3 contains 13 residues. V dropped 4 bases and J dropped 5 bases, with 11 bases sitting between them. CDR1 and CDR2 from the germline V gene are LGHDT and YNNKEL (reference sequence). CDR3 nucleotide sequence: TGTGCCAGCAGCCCATCGGTCCGGGAGACCCAGTACTTC. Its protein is CASSPSVRETQYF.

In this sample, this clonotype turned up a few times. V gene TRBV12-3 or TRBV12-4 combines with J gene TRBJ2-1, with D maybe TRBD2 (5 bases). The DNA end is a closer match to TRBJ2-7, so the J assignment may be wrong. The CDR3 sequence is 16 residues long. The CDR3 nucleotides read TGTGCCAGCAGTTCATGGGGTAGCGAAGCCTGCAATGAGCAGTACTTC. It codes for CASSSWGSEACNEQYF.

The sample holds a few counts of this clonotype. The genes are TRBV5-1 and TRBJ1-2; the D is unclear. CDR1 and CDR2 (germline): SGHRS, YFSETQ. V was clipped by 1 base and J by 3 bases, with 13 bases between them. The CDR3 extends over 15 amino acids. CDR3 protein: CASSLKSTLDYGYTF. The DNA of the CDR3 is TGCGCCAGCAGCTTGAAATCAACCTTAGACTATGGCTACACCTTC.

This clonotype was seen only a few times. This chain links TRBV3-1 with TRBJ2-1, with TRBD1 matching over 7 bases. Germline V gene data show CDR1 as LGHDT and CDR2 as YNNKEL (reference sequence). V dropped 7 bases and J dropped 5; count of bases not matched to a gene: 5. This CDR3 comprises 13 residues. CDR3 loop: CASTIQGHNEQFF. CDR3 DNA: TGTGCCAGCACCATACAGGGGCACAATGAGCAGTTCTTC.

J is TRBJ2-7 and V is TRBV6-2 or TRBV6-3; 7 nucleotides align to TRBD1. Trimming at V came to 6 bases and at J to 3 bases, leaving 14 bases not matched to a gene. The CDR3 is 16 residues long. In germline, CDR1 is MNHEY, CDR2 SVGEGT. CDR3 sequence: CASRSERQGSNYEQYF. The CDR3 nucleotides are TGTGCCAGCAGATCCGAAAGACAGGGATCCAACTACGAGCAGTACTTC.

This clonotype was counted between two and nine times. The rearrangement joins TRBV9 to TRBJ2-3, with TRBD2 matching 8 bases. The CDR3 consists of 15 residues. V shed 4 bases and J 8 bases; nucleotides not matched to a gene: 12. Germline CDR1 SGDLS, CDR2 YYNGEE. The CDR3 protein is CASSPIRRGVGTQYF. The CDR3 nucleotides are TGTGCCAGCAGCCCTATCCGGCGGGGGGTCGGTACGCAGTATTTT.

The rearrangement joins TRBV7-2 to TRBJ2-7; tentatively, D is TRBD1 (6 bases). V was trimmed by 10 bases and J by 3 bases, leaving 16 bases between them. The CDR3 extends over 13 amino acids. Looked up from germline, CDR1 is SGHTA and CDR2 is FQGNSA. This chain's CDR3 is CATGTGTIYEQYF. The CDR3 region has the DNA TGTGCCACGGGAACCGGGACAATCTACGAGCAGTACTTC.

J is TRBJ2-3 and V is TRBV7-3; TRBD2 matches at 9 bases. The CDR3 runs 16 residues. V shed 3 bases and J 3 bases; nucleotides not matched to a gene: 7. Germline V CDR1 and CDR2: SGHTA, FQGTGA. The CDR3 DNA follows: TGTGCCAGCAGCTTGTCCGCACTAGCGGGTACAGATACGCAGTATTTT. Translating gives CASSLSALAGTDTQYF.

The CDR3 protein is CASSSGPNNEKLFF. The CDR3 coding sequence is TGTGCCAGCAGCTCTGGGCCAAATAATGAAAAACTGTTTTTT. This chain connects TRBV7-8 to TRBJ1-4, with unresolved D. The CDR3 contains 14 residues. The germline V and J ends were trimmed by 4 bases and 4 bases, with 10 bases remaining between them. Germline V lookup: CDR1 SGHVS, CDR2 FQNEAQ.

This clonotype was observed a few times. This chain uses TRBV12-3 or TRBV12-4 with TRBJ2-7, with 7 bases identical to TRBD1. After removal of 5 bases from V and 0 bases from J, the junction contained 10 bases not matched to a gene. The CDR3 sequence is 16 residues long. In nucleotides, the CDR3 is TGTGCCAGCAGTGCAACCGGGACAGCGCTCTCCTACGAGCAGTACTTC. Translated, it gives CASSATGTALSYEQYF.

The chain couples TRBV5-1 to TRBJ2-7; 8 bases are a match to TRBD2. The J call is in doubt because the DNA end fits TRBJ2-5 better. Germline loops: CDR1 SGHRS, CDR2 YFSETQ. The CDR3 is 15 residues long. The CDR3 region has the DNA TGCGCCAGCAGCCTCTGGACTAGCCCCGCAGAGACCCAGTACTTC. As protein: CASSLWTSPAETQYF.

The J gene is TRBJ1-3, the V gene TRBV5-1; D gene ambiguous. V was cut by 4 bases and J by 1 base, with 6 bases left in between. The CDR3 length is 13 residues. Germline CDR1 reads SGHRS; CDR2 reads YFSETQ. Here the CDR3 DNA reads TGCGCCAGCAGCCCAGCTTCTGGAAACACCATATATTTT. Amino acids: CASSPASGNTIYF. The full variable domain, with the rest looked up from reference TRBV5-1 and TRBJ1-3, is KAGVTQTPRYLIKTRGQQVTLSCSPISGHRSVSWYQQTPGQGLQFLFEYFSETQRNKGNFPGRFSGRQFSNSRSEMNVSTLELGDSALYLCASSPASGNTIYFGEGSWLTVV.

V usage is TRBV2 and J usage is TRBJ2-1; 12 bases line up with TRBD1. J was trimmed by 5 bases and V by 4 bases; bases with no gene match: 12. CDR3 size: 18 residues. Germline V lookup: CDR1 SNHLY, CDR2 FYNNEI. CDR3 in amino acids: CASSGFIMGTGGHNEQFF. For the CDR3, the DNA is TGTGCCAGCAGTGGGTTCATTATGGGGACAGGGGGCCACAATGAGCAGTTCTTC.

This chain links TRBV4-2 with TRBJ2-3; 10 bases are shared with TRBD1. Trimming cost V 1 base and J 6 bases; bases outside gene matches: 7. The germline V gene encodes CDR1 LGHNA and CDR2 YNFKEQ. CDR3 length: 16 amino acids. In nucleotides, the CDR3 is TGTGCCAGCAGCCAAGTTCCGGGACAGGGGTCGGATACGCAGTATTTT. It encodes CASSQVPGQGSDTQYF.

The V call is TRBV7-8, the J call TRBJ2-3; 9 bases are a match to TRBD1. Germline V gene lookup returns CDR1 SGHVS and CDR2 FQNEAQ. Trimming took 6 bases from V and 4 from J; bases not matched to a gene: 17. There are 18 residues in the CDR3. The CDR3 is CASSEYRTGVGVADTQYF. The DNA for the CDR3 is TGTGCCAGCAGTGAGTACCGGACAGGGGTTGGAGTAGCAGATACGCAGTATTTT.

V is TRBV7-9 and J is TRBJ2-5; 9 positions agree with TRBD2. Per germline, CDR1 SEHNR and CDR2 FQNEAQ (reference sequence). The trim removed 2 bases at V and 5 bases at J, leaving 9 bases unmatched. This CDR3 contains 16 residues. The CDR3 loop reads CASSLTQRGAWETQYF. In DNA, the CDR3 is TGTGCCAGCAGCTTAACCCAGCGGGGGGCCTGGGAGACCCAGTACTTC. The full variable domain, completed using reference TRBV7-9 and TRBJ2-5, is DTGVSQNPRHKITKRGQNVTFRCDPISEHNRLYWYRQTLGQGPEFLTYFQNEAQLEKSRLLSDRFSAERPKGSFSTLEIQRTEQGDSAMYLCASSLTQRGAWETQYFGPGTRLLVL.

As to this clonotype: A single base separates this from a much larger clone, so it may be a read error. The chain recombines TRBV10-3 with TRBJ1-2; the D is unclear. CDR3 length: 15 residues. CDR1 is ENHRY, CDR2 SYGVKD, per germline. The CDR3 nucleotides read TGTGCCATCAGTAAGTCGACTCGAGGGAGGTACGGCTACACCTTC. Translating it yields CAISKSTRGRYGYTF.

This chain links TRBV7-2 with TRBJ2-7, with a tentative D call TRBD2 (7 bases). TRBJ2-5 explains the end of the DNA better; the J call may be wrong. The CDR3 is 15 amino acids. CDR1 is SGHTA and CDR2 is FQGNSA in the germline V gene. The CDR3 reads CASSPERGRGETQYF. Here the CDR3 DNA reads TGTGCCAGCAGCCCAGAGCGGGGTAGGGGGGAGACCCAGTACTTC.

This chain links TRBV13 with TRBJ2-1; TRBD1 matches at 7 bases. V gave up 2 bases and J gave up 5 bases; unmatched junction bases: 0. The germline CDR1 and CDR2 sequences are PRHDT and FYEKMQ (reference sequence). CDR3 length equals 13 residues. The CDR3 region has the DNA TGTGCCAGCAGCTTAAGGGGGCACAATGAGCAGTTCTTC. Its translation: CASSLRGHNEQFF. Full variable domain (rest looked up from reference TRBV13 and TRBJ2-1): AAGVIQSPRHLIKEKRETATLKCYPIPRHDTVYWYQQGPGQDPQFLISFYEKMQSDKGSIPDRFSAQQFSDYHSELNMSSLELGDSALYFCASSLRGHNEQFFGPGTRLTVL.

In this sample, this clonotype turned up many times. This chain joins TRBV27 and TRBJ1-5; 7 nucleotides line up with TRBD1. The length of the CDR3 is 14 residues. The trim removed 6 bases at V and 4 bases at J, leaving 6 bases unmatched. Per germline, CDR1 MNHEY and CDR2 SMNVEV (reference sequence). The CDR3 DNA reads TGTGCCAGCAGCCGGGACAGTGGGAATCAGCCCCAGCATTTT. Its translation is CASSRDSGNQPQHF.